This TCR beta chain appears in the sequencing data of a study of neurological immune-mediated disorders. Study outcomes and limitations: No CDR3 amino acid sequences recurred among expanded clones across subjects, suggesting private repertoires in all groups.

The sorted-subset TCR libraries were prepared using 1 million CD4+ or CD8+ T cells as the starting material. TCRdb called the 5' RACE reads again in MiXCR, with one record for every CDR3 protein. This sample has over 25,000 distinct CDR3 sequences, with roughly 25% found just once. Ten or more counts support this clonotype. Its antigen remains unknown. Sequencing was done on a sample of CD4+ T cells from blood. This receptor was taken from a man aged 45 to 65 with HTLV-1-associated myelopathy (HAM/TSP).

In nucleotides, the CDR3 is TGTGCCAGCAGCCCATTTGCAGGGGGTAAAAACATTCAGTACTTC. Residues: CASSPFAGGKNIQYF. The rearrangement joins TRBV3-1 to TRBJ2-4, with TRBD1 identical over 7 bases. This CDR3 contains 15 residues. V shed 4 bases and J 4 bases; nucleotides not matched to a gene: 7. From germline, CDR1 is LGHDT and CDR2 YNNKEL (reference sequence). Complete variable domain (other parts from reference TRBV3-1 and TRBJ2-4): DTAVSQTPKYLVTQMGNDKSIKCEQNLGHDTMYWYKQDSKKFLKIMFSYNNKELIINETVPNRFSPKSPDKAHLNLHINSLELGDSAVYFCASSPFAGGKNIQYFGAGTRLSVL.